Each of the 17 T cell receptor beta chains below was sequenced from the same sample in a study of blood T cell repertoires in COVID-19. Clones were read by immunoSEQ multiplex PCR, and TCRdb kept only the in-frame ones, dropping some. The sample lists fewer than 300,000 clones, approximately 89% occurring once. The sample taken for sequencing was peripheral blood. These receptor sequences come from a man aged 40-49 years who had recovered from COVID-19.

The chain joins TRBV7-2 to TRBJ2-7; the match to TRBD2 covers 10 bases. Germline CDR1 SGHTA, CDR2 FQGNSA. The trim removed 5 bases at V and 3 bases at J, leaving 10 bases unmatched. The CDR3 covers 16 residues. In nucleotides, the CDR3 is TGTGCCAGCAGCCCCCGTTCGCTAGCGGGAGTCTACGAGCAGTACTTC. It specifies CASSPRSLAGVYEQYF.

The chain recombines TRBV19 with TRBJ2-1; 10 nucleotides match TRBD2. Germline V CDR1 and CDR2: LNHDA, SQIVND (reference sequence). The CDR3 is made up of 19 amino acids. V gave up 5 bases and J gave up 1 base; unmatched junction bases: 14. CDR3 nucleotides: TGTGCCAGTAGTTCCCCCAGGACTAGCGGCGCGGAATCCTACAATGAGCAGTTCTTC. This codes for CASSSPRTSGAESYNEQFF.

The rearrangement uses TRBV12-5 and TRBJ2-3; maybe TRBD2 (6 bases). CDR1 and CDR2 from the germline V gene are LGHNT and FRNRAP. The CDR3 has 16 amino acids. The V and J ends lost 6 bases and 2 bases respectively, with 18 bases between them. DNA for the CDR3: TGTGCTAGTGGCCTTTCCTCCGGGACTTACACAGATACGCAGTATTTT. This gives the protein CASGLSSGTYTDTQYF.

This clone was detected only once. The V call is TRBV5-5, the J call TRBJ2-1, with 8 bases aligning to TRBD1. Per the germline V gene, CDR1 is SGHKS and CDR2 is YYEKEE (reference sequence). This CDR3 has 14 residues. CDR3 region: CAPNDRGLDNEQFF. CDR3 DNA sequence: TGTGCACCAAACGACAGGGGACTTGACAATGAGCAGTTCTTC.

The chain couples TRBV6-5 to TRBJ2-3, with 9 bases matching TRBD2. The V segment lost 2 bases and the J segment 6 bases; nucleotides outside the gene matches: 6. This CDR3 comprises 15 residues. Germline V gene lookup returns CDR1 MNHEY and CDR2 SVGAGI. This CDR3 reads CASSYGRGGIDTQYF. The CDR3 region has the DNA TGTGCCAGCAGTTACGGGCGGGGGGGCATCGATACGCAGTATTTT.

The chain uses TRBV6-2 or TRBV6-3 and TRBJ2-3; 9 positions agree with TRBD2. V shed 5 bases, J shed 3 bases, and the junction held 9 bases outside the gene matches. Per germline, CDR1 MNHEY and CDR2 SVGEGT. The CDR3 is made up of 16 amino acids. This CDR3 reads CASSDPSRGGTDTQYF. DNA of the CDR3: TGTGCCAGCAGTGACCCCTCGCGGGGGGGAACAGATACGCAGTATTTT.

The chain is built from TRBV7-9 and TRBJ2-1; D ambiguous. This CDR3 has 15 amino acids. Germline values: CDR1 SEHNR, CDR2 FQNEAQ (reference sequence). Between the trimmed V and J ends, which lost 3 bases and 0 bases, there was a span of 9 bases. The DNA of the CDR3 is TGTGCCAGCAGCTTTCAAGCTAGCTCCTACAATGAGCAGTTCTTC. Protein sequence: CASSFQASSYNEQFF.

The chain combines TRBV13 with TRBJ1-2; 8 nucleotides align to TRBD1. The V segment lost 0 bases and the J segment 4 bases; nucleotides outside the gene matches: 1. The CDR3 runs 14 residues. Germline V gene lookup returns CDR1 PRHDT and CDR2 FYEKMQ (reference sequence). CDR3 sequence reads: CASSLGDRAYGYTF. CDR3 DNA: TGTGCCAGCAGCTTAGGGGACAGGGCCTATGGCTACACCTTC.

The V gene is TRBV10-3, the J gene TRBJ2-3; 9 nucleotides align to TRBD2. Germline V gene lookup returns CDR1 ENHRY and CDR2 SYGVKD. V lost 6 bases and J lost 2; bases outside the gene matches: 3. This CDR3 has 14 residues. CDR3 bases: TGTGCCATCAGCGGGACTAGCTTCACAGATACGCAGTATTTT. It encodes CAISGTSFTDTQYF.

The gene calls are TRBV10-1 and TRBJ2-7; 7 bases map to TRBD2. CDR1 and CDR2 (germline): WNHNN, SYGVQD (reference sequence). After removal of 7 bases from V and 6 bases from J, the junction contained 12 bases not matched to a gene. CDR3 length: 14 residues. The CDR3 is CASTILAHLCEQYF. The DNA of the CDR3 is TGCGCCAGCACGATACTAGCGCATCTTTGCGAGCAGTACTTC.

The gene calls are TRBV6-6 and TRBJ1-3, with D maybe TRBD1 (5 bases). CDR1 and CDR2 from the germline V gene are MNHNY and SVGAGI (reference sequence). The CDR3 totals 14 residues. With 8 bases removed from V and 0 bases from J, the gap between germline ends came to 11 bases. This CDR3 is CASFGANSGNTIYF. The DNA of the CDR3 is TGTGCCAGCTTTGGGGCCAACTCTGGAAACACCATATATTTT.

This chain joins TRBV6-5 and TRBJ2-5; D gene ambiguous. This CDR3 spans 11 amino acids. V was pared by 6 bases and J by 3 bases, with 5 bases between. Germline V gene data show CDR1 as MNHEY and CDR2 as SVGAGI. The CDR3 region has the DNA TGTGCCAGCAGCCCCAAAGAGACCCAGTACTTC. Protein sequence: CASSPKETQYF.

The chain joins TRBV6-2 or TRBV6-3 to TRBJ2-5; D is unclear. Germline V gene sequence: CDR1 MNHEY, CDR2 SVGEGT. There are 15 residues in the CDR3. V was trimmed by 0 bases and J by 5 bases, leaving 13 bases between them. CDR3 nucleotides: TGTGCCAGCAGTTACTCAAGGCCGGCCGGGGAGACCCAGTACTTC. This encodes CASSYSRPAGETQYF.

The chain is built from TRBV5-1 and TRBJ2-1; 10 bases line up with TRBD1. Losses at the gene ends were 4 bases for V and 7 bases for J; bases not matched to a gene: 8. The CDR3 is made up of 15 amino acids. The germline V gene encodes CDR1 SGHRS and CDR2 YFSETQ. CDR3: CASSPGQGFGNEQFF. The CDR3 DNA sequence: TGCGCCAGCAGCCCGGGACAGGGGTTCGGAAATGAGCAGTTCTTC.

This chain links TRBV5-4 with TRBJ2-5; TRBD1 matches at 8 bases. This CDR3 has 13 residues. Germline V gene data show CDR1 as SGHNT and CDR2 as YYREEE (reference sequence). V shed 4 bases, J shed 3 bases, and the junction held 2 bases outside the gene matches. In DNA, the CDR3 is TGTGCCAGCAGCCAGGGGGCGGAAGAGACCCAGTACTTC. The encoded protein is CASSQGAEETQYF.

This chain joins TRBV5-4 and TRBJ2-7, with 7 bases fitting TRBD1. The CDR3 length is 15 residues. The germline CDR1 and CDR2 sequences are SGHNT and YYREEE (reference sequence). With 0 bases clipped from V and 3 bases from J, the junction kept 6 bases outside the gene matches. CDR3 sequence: CASSLDRGISYEQYF. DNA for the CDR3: TGTGCCAGCAGCTTGGACAGGGGTATTAGCTACGAGCAGTACTTC. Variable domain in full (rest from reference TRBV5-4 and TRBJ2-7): ETGVTQSPTHLIKTRGQQVTLRCSSQSGHNTVSWYQQALGQGPQFIFQYYREEENGRGNFPPRFSGLQFPNYSSELNVNALELDDSALYLCASSLDRGISYEQYFGPGTRLTVT.

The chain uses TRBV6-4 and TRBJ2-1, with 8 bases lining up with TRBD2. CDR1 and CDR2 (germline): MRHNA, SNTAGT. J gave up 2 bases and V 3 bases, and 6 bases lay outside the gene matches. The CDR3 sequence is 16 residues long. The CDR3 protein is CASSEIPGGAYNEQFF. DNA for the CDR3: TGTGCCAGCAGTGAAATCCCGGGGGGGGCCTACAATGAGCAGTTCTTC.